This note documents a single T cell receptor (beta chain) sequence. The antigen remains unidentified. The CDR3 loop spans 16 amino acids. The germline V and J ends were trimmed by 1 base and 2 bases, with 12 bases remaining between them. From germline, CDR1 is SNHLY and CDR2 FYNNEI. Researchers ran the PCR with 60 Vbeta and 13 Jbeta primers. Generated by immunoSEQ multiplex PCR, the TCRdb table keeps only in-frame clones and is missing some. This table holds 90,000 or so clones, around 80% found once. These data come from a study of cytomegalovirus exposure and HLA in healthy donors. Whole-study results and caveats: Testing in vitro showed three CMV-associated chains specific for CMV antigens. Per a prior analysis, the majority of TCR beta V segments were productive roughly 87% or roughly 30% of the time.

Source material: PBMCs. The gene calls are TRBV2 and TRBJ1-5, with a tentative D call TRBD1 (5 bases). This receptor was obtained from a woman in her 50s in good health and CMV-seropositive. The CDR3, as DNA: TGTGCCAGCAGTGAAGGGGGCAGGCGTCGCAATCAGCCCCAGCATTTT. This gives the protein CASSEGGRRRNQPQHF.